The clone carrying this T cell receptor beta chain was recorded only once. Its antigen is undetermined. This sample is part of a study of shared clonotypes between healthy human individuals. Study-level results: With few donors, the genetic and exposure-history diversity represented was limited.

Sequencing used immunoSEQ multiplex PCR; TCRdb keeps in-frame clones, though not all of them. The table records millions of clones, 90% to 95% of them present only once. CDR3 size: 13 residues. Germline V gene lookup returns CDR1 MRHNA and CDR2 SNTAGT. Trimming shortened V by 5 bases and J by 5 bases, and 12 bases separated the two germline ends. The sample was naive CD4+ T cells sorted from blood. Subset indicated: CD45RA+ positively selected. This rearrangement joins TRBV6-4 to TRBJ2-5; no clear D. The sequence was obtained from a man aged 18-30 years in good health. The CDR3 loop is CASSPNPGETQYF. CDR3 nucleotide sequence: TGTGCCAGCAGTCCTAACCCTGGGGAGACCCAGTACTTC.